These 19 T cell receptor beta chains came from one sample sequenced in a study of T-cell reconstitution after alpha-beta-depleted transplantation in children. The TCRbeta library incorporated unique molecular identifiers. TCRdb called the PCR reads again in MiXCR, with one record for every CDR3 protein. The sample holds 250,000 to 400,000 distinct CDR3 sequences; around 25% are singletons and the top ten take approximately 11%. The sample here was PBMCs, mostly from graft donor cells, taken 180 days after TCRalphabeta/CD19-depleted stem cell transplant. These TCRs come from a male patient between 10 and 17 years old who had a stem cell transplant for acute lymphoblastic leukemia, so the T cells may come from the graft donor.

The chain recombines TRBV7-9 with TRBJ2-3, with D possibly matching TRBD1 (6 bases). The CDR3 runs to 16 residues. Germline V gives CDR1 SEHNR, CDR2 FQNEAQ (reference sequence). Trimming took 2 bases from V and 6 from J, leaving 18 bases between them. CDR3 DNA: TGTGCCAGCAGCTTATTCCAGGGGCTCCAGAGGGATACGCAGTATTTT. Translating it yields CASSLFQGLQRDTQYF.

The chain recombines TRBV9 with TRBJ2-2; D call uncertain. Germline CDR1 and CDR2: SGDLS and YYNGEE. The CDR3 length is 12 residues. Trimming removed 3 bases from V and 9 bases from J, with 9 bases in between. The CDR3 coding sequence is TGTGCCAGCAGCGCTAGGGAATGGGAGCTGTTTTTT. Translated, it gives CASSAREWELFF.

The chain has TRBV14 and TRBJ2-3; 10 positions match TRBD2. V shed 4 bases and J 2 bases; nucleotides not matched to a gene: 9. Germline lookup yields CDR1 SGHDN and CDR2 FVKESK. This CDR3 has 17 amino acids. As DNA, the CDR3 is TGTGCCAGCAGCCGCCCTAGCGGGAGCGCCCTCACAGATACGCAGTATTTT. It codes for CASSRPSGSALTDTQYF.

This clonotype was observed a handful of times. The chain links TRBV29-1 to TRBJ2-1, with D perhaps TRBD1 or TRBD2 (5 bases each). The germline CDR1 and CDR2 sequences are SQVTM and ANQGSEA. The CDR3 is made up of 16 amino acids. V dropped 6 bases and J dropped 3 bases, with 21 bases sitting between them. CDR3 protein: CSVPNPGLGGYNEQFF. DNA for the CDR3: TGCAGCGTCCCTAACCCGGGGCTAGGCGGCTACAATGAGCAGTTCTTC.

This clonotype came up a few times. The V call is TRBV4-1, the J call TRBJ2-3, with 9 positions matching TRBD2. This CDR3 comprises 18 residues. Germline V lookup: CDR1 MGHRA, CDR2 YSYEKL. V was clipped by 7 bases and J by 5 bases; unmatched bases: 19. CDR3 DNA sequence: TGCGCCAGCACCCTTACTTATCGGATAGCGGGAGAAAAAGATACGCAGTATTTT. It specifies CASTLTYRIAGEKDTQYF.

This clonotype was observed a handful of times. This sequence joins TRBV9 and TRBJ2-1; 7 bases agree with TRBD2. V shed 2 bases, J shed 7 bases, and the junction held 9 bases outside the gene matches. The length of the CDR3 is 15 residues. Germline V gene lookup returns CDR1 SGDLS and CDR2 YYNGEE. Here the CDR3 reads CASSVQLAESNEQFF. CDR3 DNA: TGTGCCAGCAGCGTCCAGCTAGCGGAATCGAATGAGCAGTTCTTC.

V and J are TRBV20-1 and TRBJ2-5; 13 positions agree with TRBD2. The germline gives CDR1 DFQATT, CDR2 SNEGSKA (reference sequence). Trimming removed 1 base from V and 1 base from J; junction bases left unmatched: 6. The CDR3 contains 17 residues. DNA for the CDR3: TGCAGTGCTAGAGGCGGACTAGCGGGAGACATCCAAGAGACCCAGTACTTC. Protein: CSARGGLAGDIQETQYF.

This clonotype appeared a few times. This sequence joins TRBV18 and TRBJ2-1, with D unclear. In germline, CDR1 is KGHSH, CDR2 LQKENI. The V gene lost 5 bases and the J gene lost 8 bases, with 4 bases spanning the gap. There are 10 residues in the CDR3. CDR3 residues: CASSYYEQFF. CDR3 DNA sequence: TGTGCCAGCTCATATTATGAGCAGTTCTTC. Based on the CDR3 plus reference TRBV18 and TRBJ2-1, the full variable domain is NAGVMQNPRHLVRRRGQEARLRCSPMKGHSHVYWYRQLPEEGLKFMVYLQKENIIDESGMPKERFSAEFPKEGPSILRIQQVVRGDSAAYFCASSYYEQFFGPGTRLTVL.

The rearrangement joins TRBV19 to TRBJ1-5, with 10 bases fitting TRBD1. CDR1 LNHDA and CDR2 SQIVND come from the germline V gene (reference sequence). CDR3 length equals 17 residues. The junction had 10 bases not matched to a gene; V was cut back by 8 bases and J by 0 bases. CDR3 residues: CASGRDRGSNSNQPQHF. DNA of the CDR3: TGTGCCAGTGGCCGGGACAGGGGATCCAATAGCAATCAGCCCCAGCATTTT. Based on the CDR3 plus reference TRBV19 and TRBJ1-5, the full variable domain is DGGITQSPKYLFRKEGQNVTLSCEQNLNHDAMYWYRQDPGQGLRLIYYSQIVNDFQKGDIAEGYSVSREKKESFPLTVTSAQKNPTAFYLCASGRDRGSNSNQPQHFGDGTRLSIL.

The chain employs TRBV4-3 and TRBJ1-4; D remains unclear. Trimming took off 0 bases at V and 8 bases at J, with 7 bases between the two ends. The germline V gene encodes CDR1 LGHNA and CDR2 YSLEER. This CDR3 contains 13 residues. CDR3 loop: CASSQDLAEKLFF. Here the CDR3 DNA reads TGCGCCAGCAGCCAAGATTTGGCGGAAAAACTGTTTTTT.

The gene calls are TRBV29-1 and TRBJ1-2, with D perhaps TRBD1 (6 bases). Trimming removed 4 bases from V and 4 bases from J, with 13 bases in between. The CDR3 sequence is 13 residues long. The germline V gene has CDR1 SQVTM and CDR2 ANQGSEA. DNA for the CDR3: TGCAGCGTTGGGGGGGGGGCGAGCTATGGCTACACCTTC. Translation: CSVGGGASYGYTF.

This chain uses TRBV29-1 with TRBJ2-7; D possibly corresponds to TRBD1 (6 bases). Germline CDR1 SQVTM, CDR2 ANQGSEA. Trimming stripped 3 bases from V and 3 bases from J, with 12 bases between. This CDR3 spans 13 amino acids. CDR3 amino acids: CSVEGALRYEQYF. The CDR3 coding sequence is TGCAGCGTTGAGGGGGCGCTCCGCTACGAGCAGTACTTC.

This clonotype was detected many times. The chain couples TRBV5-6 to TRBJ2-2; no firm D call. Germline CDR1 SGHDT, CDR2 YYEEEE. Trimming cost V 7 bases and J 5 bases, with 6 bases left between them. The CDR3 runs 11 residues. The CDR3 DNA reads TGTGCCAGCGAGAAAACCGGGGAGCTGTTTTTT. Protein sequence: CASEKTGELFF.

The gene calls are TRBV18 and TRBJ1-1; no clear D. This CDR3 is 14 amino acids long. Germline loops: CDR1 KGHSH, CDR2 LQKENI. Trimming took 7 bases from V and 0 from J, leaving 12 bases between them. CDR3 residues: CASYSGRMNTEAFF. Written as DNA, the CDR3 is TGTGCCAGCTACTCGGGGAGGATGAACACTGAAGCTTTCTTT.

This clonotype was observed a few times. V and J are TRBV5-1 and TRBJ2-2; 9 bases match TRBD2. Per the germline V gene, CDR1 is SGHRS and CDR2 is YFSETQ. The CDR3 runs 18 residues. V lost 1 base and J lost 4; bases outside the gene matches: 11. The CDR3 spells CASSLTAGGYIGTGELFF. The CDR3 DNA follows: TGCGCCAGCAGCTTGACAGCGGGAGGCTATATAGGCACCGGGGAGCTGTTTTTT.

V and J are TRBV12-3 or TRBV12-4 and TRBJ2-7; maybe TRBD1 (5 bases). V gave up 3 bases and J gave up 3 bases, with 18 bases separating them. This CDR3 is built from 16 residues. Here the CDR3 reads CASSLNAGAGFYEQYF. The CDR3 nucleotides read TGTGCCAGCAGTTTGAACGCTGGGGCAGGGTTCTACGAGCAGTACTTC.

This clonotype has ten or more counts. J is TRBJ2-5 and V is TRBV29-1; D unclear. The germline V gene encodes CDR1 SQVTM and CDR2 ANQGSEA. The CDR3 has 11 amino acids. Trimming cost V 6 bases and J 2 bases, with 7 bases left between them. Here the CDR3 reads CSVSGQETQYF. Here the CDR3 DNA reads TGCAGCGTGTCGGGTCAAGAGACCCAGTACTTC.

This chain uses TRBV6-1 with TRBJ1-5, with 7 bases matching TRBD1. Germline CDR1 MNHNS, CDR2 SASEGT. This CDR3 has 16 amino acids. The V gene end was trimmed by 7 bases and the J gene end by 1 base; junction bases not matched to a gene: 10. Here the CDR3 DNA reads TGTGCCAGCAACCGCGGACAGGCTCGGAGCAATCAGCCCCAGCATTTT. Protein: CASNRGQARSNQPQHF.

This clonotype was detected only a few times. J is TRBJ2-7 and V is TRBV7-8; no definite D call. The germline V gene encodes CDR1 SGHVS and CDR2 FQNEAQ. V lost 5 bases to trimming and J lost 2 bases, with 13 bases between them. The CDR3 has 14 amino acids. CDR3 sequence (DNA): TGTGCCAGCAGCGAGACCCCAGGAGCCTACGAGCAGTACTTC. The encoded protein is CASSETPGAYEQYF.